One and the same sample provided the 24 T cell receptor beta chains below, sequenced in a study of technical replicates of blood from a few donors. The repertoire was sequenced with immunoSEQ multiplex PCR; TCRdb's copy has only in-frame clones and lacks some. The table has 53,000 or so clones, over 85% seen once. Material: PBMCs. These receptors were taken from a human donor in good health. Some clones in this sample may be carry-over from other donors' samples.

The chain carries TRBV7-2 and TRBJ2-1; 7 nucleotides agree with TRBD2. V shed 3 bases, J shed 5 bases, and the junction held 7 bases outside the gene matches. CDR3 length: 15 amino acids. Germline values: CDR1 SGHTA, CDR2 FQGNSA. CDR3 DNA sequence: TGTGCCAGCAGCTTCGCCTGGGCGGGGGACAATGAGCAGTTCTTC. Encoded protein: CASSFAWAGDNEQFF.

The chain links TRBV4-2 to TRBJ2-3; D perhaps matches TRBD2 (6 bases). Trimming took off 6 bases at V and 0 bases at J, with 10 bases between the two ends. The germline V gene encodes CDR1 LGHNA and CDR2 YNFKEQ. This CDR3 region has 14 residues. CDR3 bases: TGTGCCAGCAGGGGAGGCTCTAGCACAGATACGCAGTATTTT. It is translated as CASRGGSSTDTQYF.

This clone was counted once. V usage is TRBV7-9 and J usage is TRBJ2-3, with TRBD2 identical over 7 bases. The CDR3 has 14 amino acids. Germline CDR1 SEHNR, CDR2 FQNEAQ (reference sequence). V shed 7 bases, J shed 1 base, and the junction held 5 bases outside the gene matches. This chain's CDR3 is CASTPGGGTDTQYF. CDR3 DNA: TGTGCCAGCACCCCGGGGGGTGGCACAGATACGCAGTATTTT.

V is TRBV4-3 and J is TRBJ2-2, with 10 bases identical to TRBD2. The CDR3 loop spans 19 amino acids. CDR1 LGHNA and CDR2 YSLEER come from the germline V gene. The V gene end was trimmed by 1 base and the J gene end by 2 bases; junction bases not matched to a gene: 10. In DNA, the CDR3 is TGCGCCAGCAGCCAAGGCCGGGGTAGCGGGAGGCCAAACACCGGGGAGCTGTTTTTT. Protein product: CASSQGRGSGRPNTGELFF.

J is TRBJ2-2 and V is TRBV9, with 11 bases fitting TRBD1. Germline V gene sequence: CDR1 SGDLS, CDR2 YYNGEE. V lost 3 bases, J lost 5 bases, and 3 bases stayed unmatched. This CDR3 has 15 amino acids. In DNA, the CDR3 is TGTGCCAGCAGCGCCGGGACAGGGGGGACCGGGGAGCTGTTTTTT. It codes for CASSAGTGGTGELFF.

The gene calls are TRBV2 and TRBJ1-5, with 9 bases matching TRBD1. This CDR3 spans 15 amino acids. V was pared by 1 base and J by 5 bases, with 3 bases of the junction left unmatched. The V gene's germline CDR1 is SNHLY and CDR2 FYNNEI. The CDR3 spells CASSEEGTGHQPQHF. The CDR3 nucleotides read TGTGCCAGCAGTGAAGAAGGGACAGGGCATCAGCCCCAGCATTTT.

The rearrangement uses TRBV6-1 and TRBJ1-5; the match to TRBD1 covers 11 bases. The V and J ends lost 6 bases and 9 bases, in that order; junction bases with no gene match: 10. Germline CDR1 is MNHNS and CDR2 is SASEGT. This CDR3 is 15 amino acids long. The CDR3 loop is CASRIAGQGEPPQHF. CDR3 sequence (DNA): TGTGCCAGCAGAATCGCGGGACAGGGGGAGCCGCCCCAGCATTTT.

This chain connects TRBV5-1 to TRBJ2-7; TRBD1 aligns across 12 bases. The ends lost 4 bases at V and 4 bases at J; junction bases unmatched: 3. The germline CDR1 and CDR2 sequences are SGHRS and YFSETQ. The CDR3 is 14 residues long. CDR3 nucleotides: TGCGCCAGCAGCAAGGGACAGGGGGCATACGAGCAGTACTTC. The encoded protein is CASSKGQGAYEQYF.

The chain's CDR3 is CASSFGQGRRTGELFF. The CDR3, as DNA: TGTGCCAGCAGTTTCGGACAGGGGCGACGGACCGGGGAGCTGTTTTTT. This chain joins TRBV6-5 and TRBJ2-2; 9 bases agree with TRBD1. Germline V gene data show CDR1 as MNHEY and CDR2 as SVGAGI. V was clipped by 4 bases and J by 5 bases; unmatched bases: 8. The CDR3 extends over 16 amino acids.

V and J are TRBV7-9 and TRBJ1-6; 7 bases are a match to TRBD1. CDR1 is SEHNR and CDR2 is FQNEAQ in the germline V gene (reference sequence). CDR3 length: 12 amino acids. Losses at the gene ends were 5 bases for V and 11 bases for J; bases not matched to a gene: 3. The CDR3 DNA follows: TGTGCCAGCAGCCGGGACAGCCCACCCCTCCACTTT. It encodes CASSRDSPPLHF. Complete variable domain (other parts from reference TRBV7-9 and TRBJ1-6): DTGVSQNPRHKITKRGQNVTFRCDPISEHNRLYWYRQTLGQGPEFLTYFQNEAQLEKSRLLSDRFSAERPKGSFSTLEIQRTEQGDSAMYLCASSRDSPPLHFGNGTRLTVT.

CDR3 nucleotide sequence: TGCGCCAGCAATCGAAATCAGGGTTTGCGGTACGAGCAGTACTTC. Its protein is CASNRNQGLRYEQYF. The chain recombines TRBV5-1 with TRBJ2-7, with D tentatively TRBD1 (5 bases). From germline, CDR1 is SGHRS and CDR2 YFSETQ. This CDR3 contains 15 residues. The V and J ends lost 6 bases and 4 bases respectively, with 20 bases between them.

V and J are TRBV6-1 and TRBJ1-2; 7 bases are a match to TRBD1. CDR3 size: 13 residues. Looked up from germline, CDR1 is MNHNS and CDR2 is SASEGT. V trimming: 2 bases; J trimming: 14 bases; junction bases outside the gene matches: 11. CDR3 coding DNA: TGTGCCAGCAGTGAACGCGGACAGGCCGTGGGGACCTTC. Protein sequence: CASSERGQAVGTF.

V is TRBV5-6 and J is TRBJ2-3; 7 bases are a match to TRBD1. The CDR3 loop spans 15 amino acids. CDR1 and CDR2 (germline): SGHDT, YYEEEE. The junction had 9 bases not matched to a gene; V was cut back by 6 bases and J by 2 bases. CDR3 DNA sequence: TGTGCCAGCATCGACCCGACAGGGACCACAGATACGCAGTATTTT. It codes for CASIDPTGTTDTQYF.

The rearrangement links TRBV7-9 to TRBJ2-3; D ambiguous. The V gene lost 3 bases and the J gene lost 4 bases, with 11 bases spanning the gap. In germline, CDR1 is SEHNR, CDR2 FQNEAQ (reference sequence). The CDR3 loop spans 14 amino acids. CDR3: CASSLRTDPDTQYF. For the CDR3, the DNA is TGTGCCAGCAGCTTGAGAACAGATCCAGATACGCAGTATTTT.

The chain joins TRBV4-2 to TRBJ1-5; TRBD1 matches at 8 bases. Per the germline V gene, CDR1 is LGHNA and CDR2 is YNFKEQ. CDR3 size: 19 residues. V was pared by 1 base and J by 0 bases, with 11 bases of the junction left unmatched. For the CDR3, the DNA is TGTGCCAGCAGCCAAGGTGTTCGGGCAGGGGGCGATAGCAATCAGCCCCAGCATTTT. Protein product: CASSQGVRAGGDSNQPQHF.

This chain uses TRBV7-9 with TRBJ1-4; D unclear. The CDR3 has 14 residues. Germline V CDR1 and CDR2: SEHNR, FQNEAQ (reference sequence). Trimming pared 5 bases from V and 8 bases from J, leaving 15 bases between. The chain's CDR3 is CASSAPGVGEKLFF. The CDR3 DNA is TGTGCCAGCAGCGCCCCGGGAGTGGGGGAAAAACTGTTTTTT.

The chain links TRBV30 to TRBJ2-5; 7 bases are a match to TRBD2. The CDR3 is made up of 13 amino acids. Germline trimming cut 8 bases from V and 1 base from J; bases unmatched to any gene: 7. Germline V gene data show CDR1 as GTSNPN and CDR2 as SVGIG (reference sequence). The CDR3 protein is CARSGNLQETQYF. The CDR3 DNA sequence: TGTGCCCGAAGCGGGAACCTCCAAGAGACCCAGTACTTC.

The rearrangement uses TRBV9 and TRBJ2-7; 9 bases line up with TRBD1. V shed 4 bases, J shed 3 bases, and the junction held 5 bases outside the gene matches. Germline CDR1 and CDR2: SGDLS and YYNGEE. The CDR3 has 14 residues. CDR3 loop: CASSTTGQGYEQYF. The CDR3 nucleotides are TGTGCCAGCAGCACCACGGGACAGGGCTACGAGCAGTACTTC. The full variable domain, with the rest looked up from reference TRBV9 and TRBJ2-7, is DSGVTQTPKHLITATGQRVTLRCSPRSGDLSVYWYQQSLDQGLQFLIQYYNGEERAKGNILERFSAQQFPDLHSELNLSSLELGDSALYFCASSTTGQGYEQYFGPGTRLTVT.

This chain links TRBV5-6 with TRBJ1-2, with D perhaps TRBD1 (5 bases). This CDR3 spans 15 amino acids. The V gene's germline CDR1 is SGHDT and CDR2 YYEEEE. V was trimmed by 1 base and J by 4 bases, leaving 14 bases between them. The CDR3 here is CASSLRGNSLYGYTF. In nucleotides, the CDR3 is TGTGCCAGCAGCTTGAGGGGTAACAGTCTCTATGGCTACACCTTC.

The gene calls are TRBV4-2 and TRBJ1-1; no clear D. Trimming pared 4 bases from V and 0 bases from J, leaving 9 bases between. CDR3 length: 14 amino acids. From germline, CDR1 is LGHNA and CDR2 YNFKEQ. CDR3 coding DNA: TGTGCCAGCAGCCCCTCAGACTTGAACACTGAAGCTTTCTTT. It specifies CASSPSDLNTEAFF.

The chain employs TRBV9 and TRBJ1-1; weak D call: TRBD1 (5 bases). The CDR3 loop spans 14 amino acids. The V end was cut by 0 bases, the J end by 11 bases, with 17 bases between. Germline V gives CDR1 SGDLS, CDR2 YYNGEE. This CDR3 reads CASSVDSTALGAFF. The CDR3 DNA follows: TGTGCCAGCAGCGTAGATTCGACAGCGTTAGGGGCTTTCTTT.

This chain connects TRBV29-1 to TRBJ2-5; 9 nucleotides match TRBD1. CDR1 and CDR2 from the germline V gene are SQVTM and ANQGSEA. V was clipped by 8 bases and J by 5 bases; unmatched bases: 15. The CDR3 runs 15 residues. The CDR3 sequence is CSSRQGQGMPETQYF. The CDR3, as DNA: TGCAGCTCCCGACAAGGACAGGGGATGCCGGAGACCCAGTACTTC.

CDR3 bases: TGTGCCAGCAGCTTTCTAGCGGGACGGGAGCAGTACTTC. Protein: CASSFLAGREQYF. V is TRBV5-6 and J is TRBJ2-7; 9 bases match TRBD2. V was pared by 2 bases and J by 7 bases, with 4 bases of the junction left unmatched. The CDR3 is made up of 13 amino acids. CDR1 is SGHDT and CDR2 is YYEEEE in the germline V gene.

V gene TRBV7-2 combines with J gene TRBJ2-7; 7 bases agree with TRBD2. CDR3 length: 15 amino acids. CDR1 and CDR2 from the germline V gene are SGHTA and FQGNSA. The V segment lost 0 bases and the J segment 1 base; nucleotides outside the gene matches: 3. In DNA, the CDR3 is TGTGCCAGCAGCTTAGCCGGCGGGGGATCCTACGAGCAGTACTTC. This translates into CASSLAGGGSYEQYF. Supplemented by reference TRBV7-2 and TRBJ2-7, the full variable domain reads GAGVSQSPSNKVTEKGKDVELRCDPISGHTALYWYRQSLGQGLEFLIYFQGNSAPDKSGLPSDRFSAERTGGSVSTLTIQRTQQEDSAVYLCASSLAGGGSYEQYFGPGTRLTVT.